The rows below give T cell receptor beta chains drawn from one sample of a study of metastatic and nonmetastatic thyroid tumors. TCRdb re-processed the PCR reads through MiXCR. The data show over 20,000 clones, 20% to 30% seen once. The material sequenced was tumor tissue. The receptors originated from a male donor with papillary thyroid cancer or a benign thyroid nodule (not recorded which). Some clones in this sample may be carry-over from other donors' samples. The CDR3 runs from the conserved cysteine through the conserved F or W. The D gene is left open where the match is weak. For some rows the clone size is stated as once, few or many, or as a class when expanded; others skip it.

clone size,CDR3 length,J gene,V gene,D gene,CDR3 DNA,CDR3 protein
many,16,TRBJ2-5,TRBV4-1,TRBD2,TGCGCCAGCAGCCCTCTTAGCGGGAGGGCCAGGGAGACCCAGTACTTC,CASSPLSGRARETQYF
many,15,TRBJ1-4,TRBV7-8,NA,TGTGCCAGCAGCCCACCTGGCAGCTTAGGTGAAAAACTGTTTTTT,CASSPPGSLGEKLFF
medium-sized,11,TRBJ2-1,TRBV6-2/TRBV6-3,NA,TGTGCCAGCAGTTATCCAGGTGAGCAGTTCTTC,CASSYPGEQFF
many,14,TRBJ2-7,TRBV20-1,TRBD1,TGCAGTGCTTCCAAATACAGGGGTTTCTACGAGCAGTACTTC,CSASKYRGFYEQYF
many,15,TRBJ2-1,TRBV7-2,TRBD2,TGTGCCAGCAGCCGTCCGGGACTAGCGGGAGTTGAGCAGTTCTTC,CASSRPGLAGVEQFF
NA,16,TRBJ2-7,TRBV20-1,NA,TGCAGTGCTAGACCGTCTAGCTGGAGGGTATGCTACGAGCAGTACTTC,CSARPSSWRVCYEQYF
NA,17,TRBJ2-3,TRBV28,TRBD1,TGTGCCAGCAGCTCCACAGGTTGGACAGGGGGAACAGATACGCAGTATTTT,CASSSTGWTGGTDTQYF
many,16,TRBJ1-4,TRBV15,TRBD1,TGTGCCACCAGGGCGGGACAGGGGCTAACTAATGAAAAACTGTTTTTT,CATRAGQGLTNEKLFF
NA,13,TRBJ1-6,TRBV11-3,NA,TGTGCCAGCAGCCCCGGAAGGACTTCACCCCTCCACTTT,CASSPGRTSPLHF
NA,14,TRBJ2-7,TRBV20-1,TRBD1,TGCAGTGCGAGCCGACAGGGGAATTCGGACGAGCAGTACTTC,CSASRQGNSDEQYF
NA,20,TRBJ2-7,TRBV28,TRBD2,TGTGCCAGCAGTTTCCTTTACAGGGGACTAGCGGGAGGTTCATCCTACGAGCAGTACTTC,CASSFLYRGLAGGSSYEQYF
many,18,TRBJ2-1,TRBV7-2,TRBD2,TGTGCCAGCAGCTTAGCCGGGACTAGCGGGAGCTCCTACAATGAGCAGTTCTTC,CASSLAGTSGSSYNEQFF
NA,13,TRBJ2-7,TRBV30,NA,TGTGCCTGGAGTATGGACGGAGCCTACGAGCAGTACTTC,CAWSMDGAYEQYF
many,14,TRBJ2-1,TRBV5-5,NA,TGTGCCAGCGTTCCGATAAAGGGGTACAATGAGCAGTTCTTC,CASVPIKGYNEQFF
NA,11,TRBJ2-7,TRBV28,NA,TGTGCCAACAATTTTCCTAGAGAGCAGTACTTC,CANNFPREQYF
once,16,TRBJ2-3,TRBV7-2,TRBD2,TGTGCCAGCACCTTAGCGGGAGCGGCCCGGCGCGATTCGCAGTATTTT,CASTLAGAARRDSQYF
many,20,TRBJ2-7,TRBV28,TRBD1,TGTGCCAGCAGTTCCCTGTTTTGGTCATCCGGGACAGGGGAGGGTTACGAGCAGTACTTC,CASSSLFWSSGTGEGYEQYF
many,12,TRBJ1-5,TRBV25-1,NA,TGTGCCAGCAGTTACAGCAATCAGCCCCAGCATTTT,CASSYSNQPQHF
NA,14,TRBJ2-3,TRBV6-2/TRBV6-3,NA,TGTGCCAGCAGTTACTCCAGCGGGCTTGATACGCAGTATTTT,CASSYSSGLDTQYF
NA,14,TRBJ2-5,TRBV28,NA,TGTGCCAGCAAGAGGGGGAGGGCGGGTGAGACACAGTACTTC,CASKRGRAGETQYF
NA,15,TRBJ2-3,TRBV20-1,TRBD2,TGCAGTGCTAGGGGATCTAGCGGGAGCACAGATACGCAGTATTTT,CSARGSSGSTDTQYF
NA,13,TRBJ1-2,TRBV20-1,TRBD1,TGCAGTGCTGTTGGGACAGCTAACTATGGCTACACCTTC,CSAVGTANYGYTF
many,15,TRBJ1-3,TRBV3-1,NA,TGTGCCAGCAGCCAAGGGACACCCTCTGGAAACACCATATATTTT,CASSQGTPSGNTIYF
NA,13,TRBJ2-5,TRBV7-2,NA,TGTGCCAGCAGCTTAGGAAACCAAGAGACCCAGTACTTC,CASSLGNQETQYF
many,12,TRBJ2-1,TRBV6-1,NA,TGTGCCAGCAGTTCAGGTGTGGGTGAGCAGTTCTTC,CASSSGVGEQFF
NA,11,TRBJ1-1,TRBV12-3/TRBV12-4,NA,TGTGCCAGCAGGAGCGGTCTTGAGGCTTTCTTT,CASRSGLEAFF
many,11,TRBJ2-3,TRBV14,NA,TGTGCCAGCAGATCAGCGGATACGCAGTATTTT,CASRSADTQYF
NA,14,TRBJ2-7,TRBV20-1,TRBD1,TGCAGTGCTAGAGATCGGACAGGGGGCTACGAGCATCACTTC,CSARDRTGGYEHHF
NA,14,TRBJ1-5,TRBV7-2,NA,TGTGCCAGCAGCTTTTTTCATAGCAATCAGCCCCAGCATTTT,CASSFFHSNQPQHF
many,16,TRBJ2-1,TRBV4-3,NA,TGCGCCAGCAGCCAAGATTTGCTGAGCTCCTACAATGAGCAGTTCTTC,CASSQDLLSSYNEQFF